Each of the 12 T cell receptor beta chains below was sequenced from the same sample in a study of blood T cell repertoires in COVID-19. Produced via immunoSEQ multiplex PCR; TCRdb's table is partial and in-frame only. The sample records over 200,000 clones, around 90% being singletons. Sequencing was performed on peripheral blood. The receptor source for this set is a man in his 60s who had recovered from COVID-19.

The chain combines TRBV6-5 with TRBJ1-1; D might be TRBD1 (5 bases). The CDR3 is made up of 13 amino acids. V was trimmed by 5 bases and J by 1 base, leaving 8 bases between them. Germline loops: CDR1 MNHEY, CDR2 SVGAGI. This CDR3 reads CASSRQRNTEAFF. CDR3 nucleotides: TGTGCCAGCAGTAGACAGCGGAACACTGAAGCTTTCTTT.

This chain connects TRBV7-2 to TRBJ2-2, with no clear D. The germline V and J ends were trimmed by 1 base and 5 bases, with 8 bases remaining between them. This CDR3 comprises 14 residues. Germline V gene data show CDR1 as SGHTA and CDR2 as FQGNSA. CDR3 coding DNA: TGTGCCAGCAGCTTAGACCCAGGAACCGGGGAGCTGTTTTTT. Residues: CASSLDPGTGELFF.

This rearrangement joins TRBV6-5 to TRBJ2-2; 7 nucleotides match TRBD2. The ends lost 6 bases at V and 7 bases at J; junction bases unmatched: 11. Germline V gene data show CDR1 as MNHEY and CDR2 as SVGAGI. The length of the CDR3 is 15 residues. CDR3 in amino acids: CASSQGGMRGGELFF. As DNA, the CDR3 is TGTGCCAGCAGCCAGGGAGGGATGAGGGGCGGGGAGCTGTTTTTT.

CDR3 sequence reads: CASSPKSGRPYNEQFF. CDR3 nucleotides: TGTGCCAGCAGCCCGAAGAGCGGGAGACCCTACAATGAGCAGTTCTTC. This chain joins TRBV5-4 and TRBJ2-1; TRBD2 matches 8 bases. Germline values: CDR1 SGHNT, CDR2 YYREEE (reference sequence). The CDR3 sequence is 16 residues long. V shed 4 bases, J shed 2 bases, and the junction held 8 bases outside the gene matches.

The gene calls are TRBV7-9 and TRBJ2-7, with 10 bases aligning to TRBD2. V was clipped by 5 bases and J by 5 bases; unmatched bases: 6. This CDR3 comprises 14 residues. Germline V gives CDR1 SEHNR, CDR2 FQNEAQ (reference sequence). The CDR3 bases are TGTGCCAGCAGCCTCAGCGGGGGGGCCGACGAGCAGTACTTC. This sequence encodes CASSLSGGADEQYF.

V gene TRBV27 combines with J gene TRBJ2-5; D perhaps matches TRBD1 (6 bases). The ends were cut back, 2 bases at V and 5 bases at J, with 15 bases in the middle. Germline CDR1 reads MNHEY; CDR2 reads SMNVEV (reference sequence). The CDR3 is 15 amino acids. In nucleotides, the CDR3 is TGTGCCAGCAGTTTAATGGGGGCCCCATCGGAGACCCAGTACTTC. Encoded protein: CASSLMGAPSETQYF.

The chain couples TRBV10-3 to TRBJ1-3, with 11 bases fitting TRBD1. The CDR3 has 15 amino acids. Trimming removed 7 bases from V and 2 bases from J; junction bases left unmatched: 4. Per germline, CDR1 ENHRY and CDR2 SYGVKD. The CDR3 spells CAITVDRGPGNTIYF. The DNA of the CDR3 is TGTGCCATCACAGTGGACAGGGGGCCTGGAAACACCATATATTTT.

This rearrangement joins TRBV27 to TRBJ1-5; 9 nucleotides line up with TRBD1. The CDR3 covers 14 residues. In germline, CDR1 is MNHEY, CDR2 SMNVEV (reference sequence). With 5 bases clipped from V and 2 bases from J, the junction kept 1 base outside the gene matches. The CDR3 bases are TGTGCCAGCAGTCGGGACAGGGGCAATCAGCCCCAGCATTTT. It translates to CASSRDRGNQPQHF.

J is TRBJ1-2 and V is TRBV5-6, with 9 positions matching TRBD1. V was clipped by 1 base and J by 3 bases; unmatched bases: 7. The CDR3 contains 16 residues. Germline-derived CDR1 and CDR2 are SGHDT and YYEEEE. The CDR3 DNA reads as TGTGCCAGCAGCTTGAAAGGGGACAGGGATGACTATGGCTACACCTTC. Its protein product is CASSLKGDRDDYGYTF. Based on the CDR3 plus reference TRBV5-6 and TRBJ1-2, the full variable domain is DAGVTQSPTHLIKTRGQQVTLRCSPKSGHDTVSWYQQALGQGPQFIFQYYEEEERQRGNFPDRFSGHQFPNYSSELNVNALLLGDSALYLCASSLKGDRDDYGYTFGSGTRLTVV.

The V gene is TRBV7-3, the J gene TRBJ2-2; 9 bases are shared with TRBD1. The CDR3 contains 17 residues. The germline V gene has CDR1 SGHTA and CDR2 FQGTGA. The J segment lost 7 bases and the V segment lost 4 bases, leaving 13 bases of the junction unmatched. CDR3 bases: TGTGCCAGCAGCTCTGGACAGGGGAGAAAGGAAGACGGGGAGCTGTTTTTT. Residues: CASSSGQGRKEDGELFF. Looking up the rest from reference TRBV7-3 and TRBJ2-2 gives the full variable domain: GAGVSQTPSNKVTEKGKYVELRCDPISGHTALYWYRQSLGQGPEFLIYFQGTGAADDSGLPNDRFFAVRPEGSVSTLKIQRTERGDSAVYLCASSSGQGRKEDGELFFGEGSRLTVL.

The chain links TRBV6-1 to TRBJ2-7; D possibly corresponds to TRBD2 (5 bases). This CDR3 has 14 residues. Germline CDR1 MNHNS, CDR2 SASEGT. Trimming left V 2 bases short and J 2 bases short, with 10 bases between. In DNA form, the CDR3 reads TGTGCCAGCAGTGAACCCGGGAAACCCTACGAGCAGTACTTC. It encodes CASSEPGKPYEQYF.

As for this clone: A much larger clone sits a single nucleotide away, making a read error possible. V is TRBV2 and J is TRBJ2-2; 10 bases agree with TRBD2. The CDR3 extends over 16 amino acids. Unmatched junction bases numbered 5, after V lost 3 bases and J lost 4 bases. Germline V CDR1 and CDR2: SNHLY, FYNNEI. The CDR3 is CASSEASGGATGELFF. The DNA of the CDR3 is TGTGCCAGCAGTGAGGCCAGCGGGGGGGCCACCGGGGAGCTGTTTTTT.